Listed below are T cell receptor beta chains from one sample, sequenced in a study of cytomegalovirus exposure and HLA in healthy donors. The repertoire was sequenced with immunoSEQ multiplex PCR; TCRdb's copy has only in-frame clones and lacks some. The sample gives under 200,000 clones, around nine tenths of which show up once; approximately 0.31% is in the top ten. The sample consisted of PBMCs. Receptors originate from a woman in her 30s in good health and CMV-seronegative. CDR3s include the opening cysteine and the closing phenylalanine or tryptophan. The order of the fields is J gene, clone size, V gene, D gene, CDR3 DNA, CDR3 protein. D genes are given only for firm matches. Clone size is stated in some rows and not others, as once, few, many or a class when expanded.

J gene: TRBJ2-4; clone size: -; V gene: TRBV7-8; D gene: -; CDR3 DNA: TGTGCCAGCAGCTTAGGAAATACAGTGGGAAACATTCAGTACTTC; CDR3 protein: CASSLGNTVGNIQYF
J gene: TRBJ2-7; clone size: -; V gene: TRBV28; D gene: TRBD2; CDR3 DNA: TGTGCCAGCAGTAGACCCGGGGGGGGACGCGAGCAGTACTTC; CDR3 protein: CASSRPGGGREQYF
J gene: TRBJ1-2; clone size: -; V gene: TRBV28; D gene: -; CDR3 DNA: TGTGCCAGCAGTTATCCTCGTGGCTACACCTTC; CDR3 protein: CASSYPRGYTF
J gene: TRBJ2-7; clone size: -; V gene: TRBV29-1; D gene: TRBD1; CDR3 DNA: TGCAGCGTTGAGGGACAGGGTGCCTACGAGCAGTACTTC; CDR3 protein: CSVEGQGAYEQYF
J gene: TRBJ2-3; clone size: -; V gene: TRBV18; D gene: -; CDR3 DNA: TGTGCCAGCTCACCAAGGACACGCCCGACAGATACGCAGTATTTT; CDR3 protein: CASSPRTRPTDTQYF
J gene: TRBJ1-2; clone size: -; V gene: TRBV5-1; D gene: -; CDR3 DNA: TGCGCCAGCAGCTTGGCAGGAGGACGGTCTAACTATGGCTACACCTTC; CDR3 protein: CASSLAGGRSNYGYTF
J gene: TRBJ1-4; clone size: -; V gene: TRBV2; D gene: -; CDR3 DNA: TGTGCCAGCAGGAGCCGGGCTAATGAAAAACTGTTTTTT; CDR3 protein: CASRSRANEKLFF
J gene: TRBJ2-3; clone size: -; V gene: TRBV6-5; D gene: -; CDR3 DNA: TGTGCCAGCAGAACAGGGAGTTTCACAGATACGCAGTATTTT; CDR3 protein: CASRTGSFTDTQYF
J gene: TRBJ2-5; clone size: -; V gene: TRBV15; D gene: -; CDR3 DNA: TGTGCCACCAGCAGAGATCAGAAAGAGACCCAGTACTTC; CDR3 protein: CATSRDQKETQYF
J gene: TRBJ2-7; clone size: -; V gene: TRBV4-2; D gene: -; CDR3 DNA: TGTGCCAGCAGCCAAGAACAGGACGAGCAGTACTTC; CDR3 protein: CASSQEQDEQYF
J gene: TRBJ2-1; clone size: once; V gene: TRBV25-1; D gene: -; CDR3 DNA: TGTGCCAGCAGTGGAGACCGGGAGCCAACTTCTCAGCAGTTCTTC; CDR3 protein: CASSGDREPTSQQFF
J gene: TRBJ2-2; clone size: -; V gene: TRBV4-1; D gene: TRBD2; CDR3 DNA: TGCGCCAGCAGCCAAGTATTCTTCGCGGGGGGGTCCACCGGGGAGCTGTTTTTT; CDR3 protein: CASSQVFFAGGSTGELFF
J gene: TRBJ1-5; clone size: -; V gene: TRBV6-1; D gene: -; CDR3 DNA: TGTGCCAGCAACCGATCGGGGGGCAATCAGCCCCAGCATTTT; CDR3 protein: CASNRSGGNQPQHF
J gene: TRBJ2-7; clone size: once; V gene: TRBV7-8; D gene: -; CDR3 DNA: TGTGCCAGCAGCTTAGATTTCGGGGAGCAGTACTTC; CDR3 protein: CASSLDFGEQYF
J gene: TRBJ2-1; clone size: -; V gene: TRBV15; D gene: TRBD2; CDR3 DNA: TGTGCCACCAGTAGAGAGGCTAGCGGGGGTGGTGAGCAGTTCTTC; CDR3 protein: CATSREASGGGEQFF
J gene: TRBJ2-3; clone size: -; V gene: TRBV6-5; D gene: TRBD1; CDR3 DNA: TGTGCCAGCAGTTCAAGGGACAGGGGCACAGATACGCAGTATTTT; CDR3 protein: CASSSRDRGTDTQYF
J gene: TRBJ2-2; clone size: -; V gene: TRBV28; D gene: -; CDR3 DNA: TGTGCCAGCAGTTTATCCCCGCCAGGCCTCAACACCGGGGAGCTGTTTTTT; CDR3 protein: CASSLSPPGLNTGELFF
J gene: TRBJ2-2; clone size: -; V gene: TRBV7-6; D gene: TRBD2; CDR3 DNA: TGTGCCAGCAGCTTCACACAGCGGGGGGGATCCGGGGAGCTGTTTTTT; CDR3 protein: CASSFTQRGGSGELFF
J gene: TRBJ2-5; clone size: -; V gene: TRBV14; D gene: TRBD2; CDR3 DNA: TGTGCCAGCAGCCTAACTCGACTAGCGGGGCTCCAAGAGACCCAGTACTTC; CDR3 protein: CASSLTRLAGLQETQYF
J gene: TRBJ1-1; clone size: -; V gene: TRBV29-1; D gene: -; CDR3 DNA: TGCAGCGTTGGGCCCCGGGGGGGGACTGAAGCTTTCTTT; CDR3 protein: CSVGPRGGTEAFF
J gene: TRBJ2-3; clone size: -; V gene: TRBV5-1; D gene: -; CDR3 DNA: TGCGCCAGCAGCTTGTTCGGGAGCACAGATACGCAGTATTTT; CDR3 protein: CASSLFGSTDTQYF
J gene: TRBJ2-1; clone size: -; V gene: TRBV14; D gene: -; CDR3 DNA: TGTGCCAGCAGTCAAGTGGTGGGGCGGTTTGGTCCTTGGGAGCAGTTCTTC; CDR3 protein: CASSQVVGRFGPWEQFF
J gene: TRBJ2-7; clone size: few; V gene: TRBV2; D gene: TRBD1; CDR3 DNA: TGTGCCAGCAGTCGGGACAGGGGGGGTGAGCAGTACTTC; CDR3 protein: CASSRDRGGEQYF
J gene: TRBJ2-5; clone size: -; V gene: TRBV7-2; D gene: TRBD1; CDR3 DNA: TGTGCCAGCAGCTTTGCCGGGACAGGTGTAGAGACCCAGTACTTC; CDR3 protein: CASSFAGTGVETQYF
J gene: TRBJ2-7; clone size: -; V gene: TRBV5-1; D gene: -; CDR3 DNA: TGCGCCAGCAGCTTGTCGACAGGGAGGACGGGGGAGCAGTACTTC; CDR3 protein: CASSLSTGRTGEQYF
J gene: TRBJ2-2; clone size: -; V gene: TRBV5-4; D gene: TRBD2; CDR3 DNA: TGTGCCAGCAGCTTGGAGTTAGCGGGATCGGGCGGGGAGCTGTTTTTT; CDR3 protein: CASSLELAGSGGELFF
J gene: TRBJ2-7; clone size: -; V gene: TRBV11-2; D gene: TRBD2; CDR3 DNA: TGTGCCAGCAGCGCCACTAGCGGGAGCTACGAGCAGTACTTC; CDR3 protein: CASSATSGSYEQYF
J gene: TRBJ1-2; clone size: once; V gene: TRBV5-6; D gene: -; CDR3 DNA: TGTGCCAGCAGCTTGGTTTCGGGTGGCTACACCTTC; CDR3 protein: CASSLVSGGYTF
J gene: TRBJ2-5; clone size: -; V gene: TRBV13; D gene: TRBD1; CDR3 DNA: TGTGCCAGCAACGCACAGGGGGCGAAGACCCAGTACTTC; CDR3 protein: CASNAQGAKTQYF
J gene: TRBJ1-1; clone size: -; V gene: TRBV4-1; D gene: -; CDR3 DNA: TGCGCCAGCAGCCGATCGCTAGGAGACACTGAAGCTTTCTTT; CDR3 protein: CASSRSLGDTEAFF
J gene: TRBJ2-2; clone size: -; V gene: TRBV7-3; D gene: -; CDR3 DNA: TGTGCCAGCAGCCGAAACCCAGGGGCCGGGGAGCTGTTTTTT; CDR3 protein: CASSRNPGAGELFF
J gene: TRBJ2-7; clone size: -; V gene: TRBV19; D gene: TRBD1; CDR3 DNA: TGTGCCAGTAGTACATTCAGGACAGGGTACTACGAGCAGTACTTC; CDR3 protein: CASSTFRTGYYEQYF
J gene: TRBJ2-1; clone size: -; V gene: TRBV13; D gene: -; CDR3 DNA: TGTGCCAGCAGTTTAGATAGCGGCGATGAGCAGTTCTTC; CDR3 protein: CASSLDSGDEQFF
J gene: TRBJ2-2; clone size: -; V gene: TRBV28; D gene: -; CDR3 DNA: TGTGCCAGCAGTCACAAACAGGGTTACTACACCGGGGAGCTGTTTTTT; CDR3 protein: CASSHKQGYYTGELFF
J gene: TRBJ1-1; clone size: -; V gene: TRBV6-1; D gene: -; CDR3 DNA: TGTGCCAGCAGTGACCCTTTGGGGGCCAGGGCCACTGAAGCTTTCTTT; CDR3 protein: CASSDPLGARATEAFF
J gene: TRBJ2-5; clone size: -; V gene: TRBV30; D gene: TRBD2; CDR3 DNA: TGTGCCTGGAGCACCCGACTAGCGTCCCAGTACTTC; CDR3 protein: CAWSTRLASQYF
J gene: TRBJ2-2; clone size: few; V gene: TRBV18; D gene: -; CDR3 DNA: TGTGCCAGCTCCTCCTCCGGGGACGGGGAGCTGTTTTTT; CDR3 protein: CASSSSGDGELFF
J gene: TRBJ2-3; clone size: -; V gene: TRBV7-2; D gene: TRBD2; CDR3 DNA: TGTGCCAGCAGCTGGACTAGCGGGGGGGGCACAGATACGCAGTATTTT; CDR3 protein: CASSWTSGGGTDTQYF
J gene: TRBJ2-3; clone size: few; V gene: TRBV28; D gene: -; CDR3 DNA: TGTGCCAGCAGTTTAGGCAGCACAGATACGCAGTATTTT; CDR3 protein: CASSLGSTDTQYF
J gene: TRBJ2-1; clone size: -; V gene: TRBV7-3; D gene: -; CDR3 DNA: TGTGCCAGCAGCTCTTCTTCTAGTGCCTACAATGAGCAGTTCTTC; CDR3 protein: CASSSSSSAYNEQFF
J gene: TRBJ2-5; clone size: -; V gene: TRBV6-1; D gene: -; CDR3 DNA: TGTGCCAGCAGTGAAGGGGGAGCAGAAGAGACCCAGTACTTC; CDR3 protein: CASSEGGAEETQYF
J gene: TRBJ2-1; clone size: -; V gene: TRBV28; D gene: TRBD2; CDR3 DNA: TGTGCCAGCCGGACTAGCGGCTACAATGAGCAGTTCTTC; CDR3 protein: CASRTSGYNEQFF
J gene: TRBJ2-3; clone size: -; V gene: TRBV19; D gene: TRBD2; CDR3 DNA: TGTGCCAGTAGCCAGACTAGCGGGAGGACGACAGATACGCAGTATTTT; CDR3 protein: CASSQTSGRTTDTQYF
J gene: TRBJ1-2; clone size: once; V gene: TRBV4-1; D gene: -; CDR3 DNA: TGCGCCAGCAGCAAGGAGAATGGTAGGGGCTACACCTTC; CDR3 protein: CASSKENGRGYTF
J gene: TRBJ2-3; clone size: -; V gene: TRBV5-4; D gene: -; CDR3 DNA: TGTGCCAGCAGCTTGGGACTACACACAGATACGCAGTATTTT; CDR3 protein: CASSLGLHTDTQYF
J gene: TRBJ2-7; clone size: -; V gene: TRBV10-3; D gene: -; CDR3 DNA: TGTGCCATCAGTAGGGGTACTAACGAGCAGTACTTC; CDR3 protein: CAISRGTNEQYF
J gene: TRBJ2-1; clone size: -; V gene: TRBV30; D gene: -; CDR3 DNA: TGTGCCTGGAGCCCTCCGGGACTCCATCCATACAATGAGCAGTTCTTC; CDR3 protein: CAWSPPGLHPYNEQFF
J gene: TRBJ1-6; clone size: -; V gene: TRBV6-1; D gene: -; CDR3 DNA: TGTGCCAGCAGGAACCCAGGGGTCCCCCTCCACTTT; CDR3 protein: CASRNPGVPLHF
J gene: TRBJ1-3; clone size: -; V gene: TRBV7-2; D gene: -; CDR3 DNA: TGTGCCAGCAGGGCAGATCCTTCTCCCTCTGGAAACACCATATATTTT; CDR3 protein: CASRADPSPSGNTIYF
J gene: TRBJ2-7; clone size: -; V gene: TRBV4-2; D gene: TRBD1; CDR3 DNA: TGTGCCAGCAGCCAAGATCCCGGGACAGGTACCTACGAGCAGTACTTC; CDR3 protein: CASSQDPGTGTYEQYF
J gene: TRBJ1-6; clone size: -; V gene: TRBV25-1; D gene: -; CDR3 DNA: TGTGCCAGCAGCCCCCTGGACCTTAGGGGGTCACCCCTCCACTTT; CDR3 protein: CASSPLDLRGSPLHF
J gene: TRBJ1-1; clone size: -; V gene: TRBV28; D gene: -; CDR3 DNA: TGTGCCAGCAGTTTATCGGGCAGGGGAGCGAACACTGAAGCTTTCTTT; CDR3 protein: CASSLSGRGANTEAFF
J gene: TRBJ1-1; clone size: -; V gene: TRBV29-1; D gene: -; CDR3 DNA: TGCAGCGTTGAACGGGAGGGACGGCTAGAAGCTTTCTTT; CDR3 protein: CSVEREGRLEAFF
J gene: TRBJ2-5; clone size: -; V gene: TRBV5-1; D gene: -; CDR3 DNA: TGCGCCAGCAGCTCCTCCCCCGGAGAGACCCAGTACTTC; CDR3 protein: CASSSSPGETQYF
J gene: TRBJ2-2; clone size: -; V gene: TRBV27; D gene: TRBD1; CDR3 DNA: TGTGCCAGCAGTTTGTCGACGGACAGGGGAAACACCGGGGAGCTGTTTTTT; CDR3 protein: CASSLSTDRGNTGELFF